These 12 T cell receptor beta chains originate from one sample sequenced in a study of blood T cell repertoires in COVID-19. The table came from immunoSEQ multiplex PCR; TCRdb's copy has only in-frame clones and leaves some out. The sample has about 170,000 clones; 65% to 85% are singletons. Sequencing used peripheral blood. The receptors here all came from a man between 65 and 80 years old with active or convalescent COVID-19.

This clone has ten or more counts. The CDR3 is CASSRPSNTEAFF. The CDR3 DNA reads TGTGCCAGCAGCCGTCCTTCGAACACTGAAGCTTTCTTT. This chain connects TRBV6-1 to TRBJ1-1, with D hard to call. The CDR3 length is 13 residues. Germline V gene data show CDR1 as MNHNS and CDR2 as SASEGT. V lost 6 bases and J lost 1, with 9 bases in between.

CDR3 residues: CASVRGTAGGYTF. CDR3 nucleotide sequence: TGTGCCAGCGTCAGGGGGACCGCCGGTGGCTACACCTTC. V usage is TRBV2 and J usage is TRBJ1-2, with TRBD1 matching 7 bases. The CDR3 runs to 13 residues. Germline V gives CDR1 SNHLY, CDR2 FYNNEI. J gave up 7 bases and V 8 bases, and 10 bases lay outside the gene matches.

About this clone itself: A junction end diverges from the germline sequence, so it may reflect a read error. The chain recombines TRBV20-1 with TRBJ2-5; possibly TRBD2 for D (6 bases). The germline V gene has CDR1 DFQATT and CDR2 SNEGSKA (reference sequence). The CDR3 sequence is 11 residues long. This CDR3 reads CSASLPGLVNF. CDR3 DNA sequence: TGCAGTGCTAGTTTACCGGGACTGGTAAACTTC.

This clone was counted a single time. This chain uses TRBV18 with TRBJ2-7; 7 nucleotides agree with TRBD1. Germline assignment: CDR1 KGHSH and CDR2 LQKENI. V shed 4 bases and J 2 bases; nucleotides not matched to a gene: 11. The CDR3 contains 16 residues. The CDR3 spells CASSLARTGGTYEQYF. The CDR3 coding sequence is TGTGCCAGCTCACTCGCAAGGACAGGAGGTACCTACGAGCAGTACTTC.

The V call is TRBV7-8, the J call TRBJ1-2, with D perhaps TRBD1 (6 bases). Germline values: CDR1 SGHVS, CDR2 FQNEAQ. The CDR3 is 16 residues long. V was pared by 1 base and J by 3 bases, with 15 bases between. Here the CDR3 reads CASSLVGQRWDYGYTF. In nucleotides, the CDR3 is TGTGCCAGCAGCTTAGTAGGACAGCGCTGGGACTATGGCTACACCTTC.

The V gene is TRBV13, the J gene TRBJ2-5, with TRBD2 identical over 13 bases. The CDR3 is made up of 18 amino acids. Germline V CDR1 and CDR2: PRHDT, FYEKMQ (reference sequence). Losses at the gene ends were 7 bases for V and 1 base for J; bases not matched to a gene: 12. The CDR3 nucleotides are TGTGCCAGCACCCCCCCCGGACTAGCGGGGGACCTCCAAGAGACCCAGTACTTC. It is translated as CASTPPGLAGDLQETQYF. Drawing the rest from reference TRBV13 and TRBJ2-5, the complete variable domain is AAGVIQSPRHLIKEKRETATLKCYPIPRHDTVYWYQQGPGQDPQFLISFYEKMQSDKGSIPDRFSAQQFSDYHSELNMSSLELGDSALYFCASTPPGLAGDLQETQYFGPGTRLLVL.

This clone has just one count. The V call is TRBV6-2 or TRBV6-3, the J call TRBJ1-2, with 7 positions matching TRBD1. CDR1 and CDR2 (germline): MNHEY, SVGEGT. J lost 2 bases, V lost 5 bases, and 5 bases had no gene match. The CDR3 is made up of 14 amino acids. As DNA, the CDR3 is TGTGCCAGCAGTCTGGACAGGAAGAACTATGGCTACACCTTC. The encoded protein is CASSLDRKNYGYTF.

J is TRBJ2-3 and V is TRBV19, with D tentatively TRBD2 (6 bases). CDR3 length equals 18 residues. The V and J ends lost 6 bases and 2 bases respectively, with 24 bases between them. In germline, CDR1 is LNHDA, CDR2 SQIVND (reference sequence). The DNA of the CDR3 is TGTGCCAGTAGCTCCCTTTCCCCCTCGGCGGGGATCACAGATACGCAGTATTTT. It translates to CASSSLSPSAGITDTQYF.

This chain joins TRBV3-1 (or the pseudogene TRBV3-2) and TRBJ2-5, with D maybe TRBD1 (5 bases). Germline CDR1 reads LGHDT; CDR2 reads YNNKEL (reference sequence). The length of the CDR3 is 17 residues. Trimming removed 4 bases from V and 1 base from J, with 19 bases in between. The CDR3 loop is CASSRTGQQAAQETQYF. In DNA, the CDR3 is TGTGCCAGCAGCCGAACCGGGCAACAGGCGGCCCAAGAGACCCAGTACTTC.

V and J are TRBV19 and TRBJ2-5; possibly TRBD2 for D (5 bases). Germline V gene lookup returns CDR1 LNHDA and CDR2 SQIVND (reference sequence). The CDR3 extends over 11 amino acids. CDR3 loop: CATGRGGTQYF. In DNA form, the CDR3 reads TGTGCTACGGGGAGAGGCGGGACCCAGTACTTC.

The chain recombines TRBV5-6 with TRBJ2-7; possible D gene TRBD2, 5 bases. The CDR3 runs to 15 residues. Trimming left V 3 bases short and J 3 bases short, with 16 bases between. Germline V gene data show CDR1 as SGHDT and CDR2 as YYEEEE. CDR3 amino acids: CASSSADYRDYEQYF. In nucleotides, the CDR3 is TGTGCCAGCAGCTCAGCAGATTACCGGGACTACGAGCAGTACTTC.

The genes are TRBV6-2 or TRBV6-3 and TRBJ1-1; TRBD1 aligns across 8 bases. CDR1 is MNHEY, CDR2 SVGEGT, per germline. The CDR3 has 16 residues. The V segment lost 0 bases and the J segment 0 bases; nucleotides outside the gene matches: 3. The CDR3 loop reads CASSYSTGALNTEAFF. CDR3 nucleotides: TGTGCCAGCAGTTACTCGACAGGGGCCTTGAACACTGAAGCTTTCTTT.